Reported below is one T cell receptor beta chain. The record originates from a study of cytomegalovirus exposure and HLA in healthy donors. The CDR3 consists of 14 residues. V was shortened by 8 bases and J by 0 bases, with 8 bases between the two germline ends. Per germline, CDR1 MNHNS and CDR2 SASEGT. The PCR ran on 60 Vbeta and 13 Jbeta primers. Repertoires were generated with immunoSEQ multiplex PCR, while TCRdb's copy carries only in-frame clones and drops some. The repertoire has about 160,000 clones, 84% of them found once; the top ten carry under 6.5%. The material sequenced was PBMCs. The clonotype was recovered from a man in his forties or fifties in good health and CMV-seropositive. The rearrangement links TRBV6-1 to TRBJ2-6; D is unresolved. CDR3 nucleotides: TGTGCCAGCGGTTTGAGCTCTGGGGCCAACGTCCTGACTTTC. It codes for CASGLSSGANVLTF.